These 9 T cell receptor beta chains were sequenced from one sample in a study of blood T cells in healthy people across ages (dated by TCRdb to the mid-2010s). The library relied on 5' RACE. The data were produced on an Illumina HiSeq 2500. The second PCR ran for about 6 to 11 cycles and used a J-beta primer mix along with a sample-barcoded 5' primer. TCRdb itself trimmed the public reads at Q25 with fastp, ran MiXCR and retained productive beta chains. CDR3 protein sequences are deduplicated, and each keeps its most common genes and DNA. This sample is represented by approximately 1,000,000 distinct CDR3 sequences; 35% to 50% of them were singletons. The biggest ten clones account for approximately 17% of the sample. Specimen: blood. The receptors shown here come from a woman in her sixties or seventies in good health.

This clonotype was detected only a few times. V is TRBV28 and J is TRBJ2-1; 13 bases agree with TRBD2. V dropped 6 bases and J dropped 7; count of bases not matched to a gene: 9. There are 16 residues in the CDR3. The V gene's germline CDR1 is MDHEN and CDR2 SYDVKM. For the CDR3, the DNA is TGTGCCAGCAGCCTGGGACTAGCGGGATTGAGGAATGAGCAGTTCTTC. Translated: CASSLGLAGLRNEQFF. The full variable domain, rest sourced from reference TRBV28 and TRBJ2-1, is DVKVTQSSRYLVKRTGEKVFLECVQDMDHENMFWYRQDPGLGLRLIYFSYDVKMKEKGDIPEGYSVSREKKERFSLILESASTNQTSMYLCASSLGLAGLRNEQFFGPGTRLTVL.

The J gene is TRBJ2-3, the V gene TRBV7-2; no definite D call. Trimming shortened V by 4 bases and J by 3 bases, and 14 bases separated the two germline ends. The germline gives CDR1 SGHTA, CDR2 FQGNSA. The CDR3 loop spans 15 amino acids. Here the CDR3 DNA reads TGTGCCAGCAGCTCCTTGGTCCTCCGGACAGATACGCAGTATTTT. Translated: CASSSLVLRTDTQYF.

This clonotype was detected once. A read error may be the cause here, since a much bigger clone is one base away. The chain joins TRBV29-1 to TRBJ2-7; 8 bases are shared with TRBD1. This CDR3 is 12 amino acids long. The germline CDR1 and CDR2 sequences are SQVTM and ANQGSEA. Written as DNA, the CDR3 is TGCGGCGTTGCCCAGGGGGCGGGTGAGCAGTACTTC. Its protein is CGVAQGAGEQYF.

As concerns this clonotype: A read error may produce the germline difference seen at one junction end. The chain is built from TRBV7-2 and TRBJ2-3, with D possibly matching TRBD2 (5 bases). The CDR3 loop spans 14 amino acids. Germline V gene lookup returns CDR1 SGHTA and CDR2 FQGNSA. CDR3 sequence: CASSVASGMHTQYF. The CDR3 region has the DNA TGTGCCAGCAGCGTAGCATCCGGGATGCATACGCAGTATTTT.

This chain links TRBV5-1 with TRBJ2-1; maybe TRBD2 (5 bases). The V end lost 1 base, the J end lost 9 bases, and 11 bases lay between the germline ends. The CDR3 extends over 13 amino acids. Looked up from germline, CDR1 is SGHRS and CDR2 is YFSETQ. The CDR3: CASSLKAEGEQFF. The CDR3 coding sequence is TGCGCCAGCAGCTTGAAAGCGGAAGGTGAGCAGTTCTTC.

The V and J genes are TRBV2 and TRBJ1-6; tentative D call: TRBD1 (6 bases). Deletions cut 2 bases from V and 12 bases from J, with 17 bases between. The CDR3 covers 15 residues. Looked up from germline, CDR1 is SNHLY and CDR2 is FYNNEI. The CDR3 bases are TGTGCCAGCAGTGAACCCGGGACACTCCCACAACCCCTCCACTTT. Amino acid sequence: CASSEPGTLPQPLHF.

In this sample, this clonotype turned up a few times. This chain links TRBV27 with TRBJ2-1, with TRBD1 identical over 7 bases. J lost 4 bases, V lost 4 bases, and 7 bases had no gene match. Germline CDR1 MNHEY, CDR2 SMNVEV (reference sequence). CDR3 size: 15 residues. CDR3 coding DNA: TGTGCCAGCAGTTCAAAACCGACAGGGTACAATGAGCAGTTCTTC. It encodes CASSSKPTGYNEQFF.

The sample holds a few counts of this clonotype. The chain combines TRBV15 with TRBJ2-7, with D perhaps being TRBD1 or TRBD2 (5 bases each). The germline gives CDR1 LNHNV, CDR2 YYDKDF (reference sequence). This CDR3 region has 16 residues. V was clipped by 1 base and J by 0 bases, with 13 bases between them. The CDR3 bases are TGTGCCACCAGCAGAGTAACCGGGACCCTCTCCTACGAGCAGTACTTC. Protein: CATSRVTGTLSYEQYF.

The genes are TRBV6-4 and TRBJ1-4; 7 bases agree with TRBD1. CDR1 and CDR2 from the germline V gene are MRHNA and SNTAGT. The CDR3 consists of 15 residues. Losses at the gene ends were 2 bases for V and 7 bases for J; bases not matched to a gene: 7. In DNA, the CDR3 is TGTGCCAGCAGTGACGGACAGGCCGGAATTGAAAAACTGTTTTTT. It specifies CASSDGQAGIEKLFF.